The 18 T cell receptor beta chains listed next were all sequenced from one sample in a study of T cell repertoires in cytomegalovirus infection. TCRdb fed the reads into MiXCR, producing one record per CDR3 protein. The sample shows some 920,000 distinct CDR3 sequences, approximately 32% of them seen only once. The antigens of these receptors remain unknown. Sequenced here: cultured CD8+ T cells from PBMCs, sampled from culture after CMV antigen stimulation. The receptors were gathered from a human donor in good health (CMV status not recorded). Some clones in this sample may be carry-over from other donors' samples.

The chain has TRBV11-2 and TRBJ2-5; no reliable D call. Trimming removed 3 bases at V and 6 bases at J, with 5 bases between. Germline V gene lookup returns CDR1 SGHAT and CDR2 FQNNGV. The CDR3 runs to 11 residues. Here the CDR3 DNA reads TGTGCCAGCAGCTTCGGAAAGACCCAGTACTTC. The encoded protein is CASSFGKTQYF. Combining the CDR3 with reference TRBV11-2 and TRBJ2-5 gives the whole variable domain EAGVAQSPRYKIIEKRQSVAFWCNPISGHATLYWYQQILGQGPKLLIQFQNNGVVDDSQLPKDRFSAERLKGVDSTLKIQPAKLEDSAVYLCASSFGKTQYFGPGTRLLVL.

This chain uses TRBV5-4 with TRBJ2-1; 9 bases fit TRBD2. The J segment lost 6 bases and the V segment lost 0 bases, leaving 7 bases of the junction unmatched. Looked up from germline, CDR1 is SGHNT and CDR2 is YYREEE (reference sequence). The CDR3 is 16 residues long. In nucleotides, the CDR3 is TGTGCCAGCAGCTTGGAGTCACTAGCGGGCCTCAATGAGCAGTTCTTC. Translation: CASSLESLAGLNEQFF.

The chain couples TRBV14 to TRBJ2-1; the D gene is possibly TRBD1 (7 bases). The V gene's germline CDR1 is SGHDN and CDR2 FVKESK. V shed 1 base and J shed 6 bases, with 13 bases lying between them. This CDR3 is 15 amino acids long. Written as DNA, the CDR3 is TGTGCCAGCAGCCAAGGGCAGGGGGGCTTCAATGAGCAGTTCTTC. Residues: CASSQGQGGFNEQFF.

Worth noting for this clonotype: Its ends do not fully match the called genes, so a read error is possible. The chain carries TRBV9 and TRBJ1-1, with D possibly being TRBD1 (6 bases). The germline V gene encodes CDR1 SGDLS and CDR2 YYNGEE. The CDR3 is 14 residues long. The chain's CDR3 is CASSAPERGAPGIF. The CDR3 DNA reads TGTGCCAGCAGCGCCCCGGAAAGGGGGGCGCCGGGGATTTTT.

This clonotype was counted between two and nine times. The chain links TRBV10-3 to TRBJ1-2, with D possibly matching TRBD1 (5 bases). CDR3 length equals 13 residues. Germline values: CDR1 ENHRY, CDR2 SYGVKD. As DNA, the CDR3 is TGTGCAGTCTCTGCCAGGGTTAACTATGGCTACACCTTC. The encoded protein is CAVSARVNYGYTF.

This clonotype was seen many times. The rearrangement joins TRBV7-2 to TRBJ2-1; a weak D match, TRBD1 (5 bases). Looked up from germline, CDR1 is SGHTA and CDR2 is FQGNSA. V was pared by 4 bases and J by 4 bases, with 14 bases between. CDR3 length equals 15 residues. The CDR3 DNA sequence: TGTGCCAGCAGCTCCCGAATAGGGGTTTACAATGAGCAGTTCTTC. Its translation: CASSSRIGVYNEQFF.

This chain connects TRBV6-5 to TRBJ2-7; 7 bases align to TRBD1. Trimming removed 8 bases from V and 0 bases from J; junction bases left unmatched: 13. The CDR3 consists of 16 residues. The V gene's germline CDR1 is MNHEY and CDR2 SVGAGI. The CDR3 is CASQWAPGGSSYEQYF. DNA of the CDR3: TGTGCCAGCCAGTGGGCTCCAGGGGGAAGCTCCTACGAGCAGTACTTC.

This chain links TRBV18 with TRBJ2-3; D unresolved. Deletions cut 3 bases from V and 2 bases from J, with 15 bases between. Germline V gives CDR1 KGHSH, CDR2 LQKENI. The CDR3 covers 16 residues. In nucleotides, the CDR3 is TGTGCCAGCTCACCTCTTGACGTGAGTACCACAGATACGCAGTATTTT. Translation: CASSPLDVSTTDTQYF. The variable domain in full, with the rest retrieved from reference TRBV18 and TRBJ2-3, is NAGVMQNPRHLVRRRGQEARLRCSPMKGHSHVYWYRQLPEEGLKFMVYLQKENIIDESGMPKERFSAEFPKEGPSILRIQQVVRGDSAAYFCASSPLDVSTTDTQYFGPGTRLTVL.

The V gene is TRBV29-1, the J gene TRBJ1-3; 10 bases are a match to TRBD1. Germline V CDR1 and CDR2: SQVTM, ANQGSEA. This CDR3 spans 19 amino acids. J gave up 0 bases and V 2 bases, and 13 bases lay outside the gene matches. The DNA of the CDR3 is TGCAGCGTTGAACGCCGGGACAGGGGATTTGACAGCTCTGGAAACACCATATATTTT. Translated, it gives CSVERRDRGFDSSGNTIYF.

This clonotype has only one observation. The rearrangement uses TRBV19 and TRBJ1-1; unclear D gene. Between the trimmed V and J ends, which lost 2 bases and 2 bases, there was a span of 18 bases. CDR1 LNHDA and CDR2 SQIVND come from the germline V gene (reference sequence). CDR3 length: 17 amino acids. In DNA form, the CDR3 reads TGTGCCAGTAGTATACCCCTTTTCGCAGAGAGAAACACTGAAGCTTTCTTT. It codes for CASSIPLFAERNTEAFF.

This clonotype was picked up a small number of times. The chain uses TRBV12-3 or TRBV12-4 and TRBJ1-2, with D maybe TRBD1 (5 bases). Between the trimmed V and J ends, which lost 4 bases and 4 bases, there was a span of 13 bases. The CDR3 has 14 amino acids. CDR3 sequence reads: CASSSGGSAYGYTF. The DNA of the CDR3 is TGTGCCAGCAGTTCGGGGGGATCGGCCTATGGCTACACCTTC.

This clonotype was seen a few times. The CDR3 DNA reads TGTGCCATCATTCGGGACACCGATAGCAATCAGCCCCAGCATTTT. Protein product: CAIIRDTDSNQPQHF. The chain carries TRBV6-1 and TRBJ1-5; a weak D match, TRBD1 (6 bases). This CDR3 is 15 amino acids long. Per the germline V gene, CDR1 is MNHNS and CDR2 is SASEGT. The V gene lost 10 bases and the J gene lost 0 bases, with 16 bases spanning the gap.

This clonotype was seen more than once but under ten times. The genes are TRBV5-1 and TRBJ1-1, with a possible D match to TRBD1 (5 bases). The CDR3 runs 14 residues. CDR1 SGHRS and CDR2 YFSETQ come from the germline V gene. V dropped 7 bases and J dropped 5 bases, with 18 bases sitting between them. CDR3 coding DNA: TGCGCCAGCTATCTGGCGGGGCGGAATACTGAAGCTTTCTTT. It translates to CASYLAGRNTEAFF.

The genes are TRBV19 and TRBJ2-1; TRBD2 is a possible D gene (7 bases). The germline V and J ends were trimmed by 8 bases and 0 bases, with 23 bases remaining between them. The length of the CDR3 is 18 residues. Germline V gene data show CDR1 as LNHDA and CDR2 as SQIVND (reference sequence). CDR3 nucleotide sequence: TGTGCCAGTTCTATTGGCGGCGGGGGCCTCCTCTCCTACAATGAGCAGTTCTTC. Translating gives CASSIGGGGLLSYNEQFF.

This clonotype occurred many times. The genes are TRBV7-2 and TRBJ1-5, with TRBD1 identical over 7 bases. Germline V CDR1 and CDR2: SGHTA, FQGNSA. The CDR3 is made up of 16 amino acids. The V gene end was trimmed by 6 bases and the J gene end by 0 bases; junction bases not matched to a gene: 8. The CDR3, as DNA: TGTGCCAGCAGGCAGGGGGAAGCAAGTAGCAATCAGCCCCAGCATTTT. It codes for CASRQGEASSNQPQHF.

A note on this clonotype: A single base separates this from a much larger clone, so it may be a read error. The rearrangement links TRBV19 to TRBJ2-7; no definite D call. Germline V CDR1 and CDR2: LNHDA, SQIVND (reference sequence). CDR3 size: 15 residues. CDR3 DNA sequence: TGTGCCAGTAGTATAGAATCGGGCAGCTCCTACGCGCAGTACTTC. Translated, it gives CASSIESGSSYAQYF.

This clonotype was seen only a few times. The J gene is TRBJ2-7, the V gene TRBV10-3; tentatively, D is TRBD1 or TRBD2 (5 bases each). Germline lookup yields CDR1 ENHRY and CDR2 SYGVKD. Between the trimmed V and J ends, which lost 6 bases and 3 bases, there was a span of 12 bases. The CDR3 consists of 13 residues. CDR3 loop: CAISSRGDYEQYV. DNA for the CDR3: TGTGCCATCAGCTCGAGGGGAGACTACGAGCAGTACGTC.

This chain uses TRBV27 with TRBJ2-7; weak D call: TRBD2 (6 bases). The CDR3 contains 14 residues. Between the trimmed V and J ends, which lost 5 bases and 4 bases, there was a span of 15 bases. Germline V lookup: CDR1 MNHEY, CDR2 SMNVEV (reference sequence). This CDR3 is CASSPSRRAYEQYF. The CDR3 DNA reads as TGTGCCAGCAGTCCTTCTCGGAGGGCTTACGAGCAGTACTTC.